Shown below are 26 T cell receptor beta chains from a single sample sequenced in a study of shared clonotypes between healthy human individuals. TCRdb keeps only in-frame clones here, not all; method: immunoSEQ multiplex PCR. The sample contains about a million clones, about 80% of which appear only once. The sample was memory CD4+ T cells from PBMCs. Documented subset: CD45RA-negative fraction. All receptors derive from a young man in good health. Some clones in this sample may be carry-over from other donors' samples.

This chain uses TRBV9 with TRBJ2-1, with TRBD1 matching over 7 bases. This CDR3 comprises 14 residues. Germline CDR1 SGDLS, CDR2 YYNGEE. Germline trimming cut 0 bases from V and 7 bases from J; bases unmatched to any gene: 4. In DNA form, the CDR3 reads TGTGCCAGCAGCGTAGAAGGGGGCCGGAATGAGCAGTTCTTC. Amino acid sequence: CASSVEGGRNEQFF.

There are a few counts of this clone. Distinct nucleotide sequences in the sample also encode this CDR3. V is TRBV5-1 and J is TRBJ1-3; possible D gene TRBD1, 6 bases. Germline values: CDR1 SGHRS, CDR2 YFSETQ. There are 14 residues in the CDR3. Between the trimmed V and J ends, which lost 1 base and 1 base, there was a span of 6 bases. In DNA, the CDR3 is TGCGCCAGCAGCTTGACAGGGTCTGGAAACACCATATATTTT. It translates to CASSLTGSGNTIYF.

The chain has TRBV6-5 and TRBJ1-5; D perhaps matches TRBD1 (5 bases). This CDR3 region has 13 residues. The V gene lost 0 bases and the J gene lost 9 bases, with 9 bases spanning the gap. In germline, CDR1 is MNHEY, CDR2 SVGAGI. The CDR3 sequence is CASSYSPGRPQHF. The CDR3 coding sequence is TGTGCCAGCAGTTACTCACCAGGGAGGCCCCAGCATTTT.

On this clone: A clone one base away is much larger, so this may be a read error. At the DNA level, this CDR3 is encoded by other sequences in the same sample as well. The chain employs TRBV25-1 and TRBJ1-2; 7 nucleotides align to TRBD1. The germline V gene encodes CDR1 MGHDK and CDR2 SYGVNS. The CDR3 loop spans 14 amino acids. The CDR3 region is CASSAGTDHYGYTF. In DNA, the CDR3 is TGTGCCAGCAGTGCAGGGACAGACCACTATGGCTACACATTC.

This clone has a count of ten or more. This rearrangement joins TRBV7-9 to TRBJ2-2, with D perhaps matching TRBD2 (6 bases). Germline lookup yields CDR1 SEHNR and CDR2 FQNEAQ (reference sequence). V was pared by 2 bases and J by 5 bases, with 12 bases between. CDR3 length equals 15 residues. The CDR3 here is CASSLTSPGTGELFF. CDR3 nucleotide sequence: TGTGCCAGCAGCTTAACTAGCCCTGGGACCGGGGAGCTGTTTTTT.

The gene calls are TRBV5-8 and TRBJ2-1, with unresolved D. This CDR3 spans 14 amino acids. V dropped 2 bases and J dropped 10 bases, with 16 bases sitting between them. The germline CDR1 and CDR2 sequences are SGHTS and YDEGEE. The CDR3 DNA sequence: TGTGCCAGCAGCTTCGGCCAGGTGGGTCGGGAGCAGTTCTTC. Protein sequence: CASSFGQVGREQFF.

This sequence joins TRBV7-8 and TRBJ2-1; 7 bases line up with TRBD2. This CDR3 is built from 14 residues. J gave up 8 bases and V 5 bases, and 9 bases lay outside the gene matches. Looked up from germline, CDR1 is SGHVS and CDR2 is FQNEAQ. CDR3 residues: CASSPRDYGDEQFF. CDR3 DNA sequence: TGTGCCAGCAGCCCCCGGGACTACGGCGATGAGCAGTTCTTC.

This chain uses TRBV7-6 with TRBJ2-1; 7 nucleotides agree with TRBD2. This CDR3 spans 17 amino acids. The V and J ends lost 1 base and 4 bases, in that order; junction bases with no gene match: 10. CDR1 is SGHVS and CDR2 is FNYEAQ in the germline V gene. The CDR3 DNA follows: TGTGCCAGCAGCTTAGGGGTCGCGGGAGAAGGGTACAATGAGCAGTTCTTC. This translates into CASSLGVAGEGYNEQFF.

The chain carries TRBV7-8 and TRBJ2-5; no clear D. The V gene lost 2 bases and the J gene lost 0 bases, with 7 bases spanning the gap. This CDR3 has 14 residues. Per the germline V gene, CDR1 is SGHVS and CDR2 is FQNEAQ. The CDR3 region is CASSLRAHQETQYF. The DNA for the CDR3 is TGTGCCAGCAGCTTACGGGCCCACCAAGAGACCCAGTACTTC. The full variable domain, in which reference TRBV7-8 and TRBJ2-5 provide the parts outside the CDR3, is GAGVSQSPRYKVAKRGQDVALRCDPISGHVSLFWYQQALGQGPEFLTYFQNEAQLDKSGLPSDRFFAERPEGSVSTLKIQRTQQEDSAVYLCASSLRAHQETQYFGPGTRLLVL.

The gene calls are TRBV7-3 and TRBJ2-5, with D tentatively TRBD1 (5 bases). V lost 1 base to trimming and J lost 2 bases, with 11 bases between them. There are 15 residues in the CDR3. Germline CDR1 SGHTA, CDR2 FQGTGA. CDR3: CASSLIQGRQETQYF. The CDR3, as DNA: TGTGCCAGCAGCTTAATTCAGGGCCGGCAAGAGACCCAGTACTTC.

This chain joins TRBV5-1 and TRBJ1-1; 8 bases match TRBD1. Germline trimming cut 4 bases from V and 7 bases from J; bases unmatched to any gene: 9. The CDR3 is made up of 14 amino acids. CDR1 and CDR2 (germline): SGHRS, YFSETQ. CDR3 in amino acids: CASSVDRVEGEAFF. The CDR3, as DNA: TGCGCCAGCAGCGTGGACAGGGTCGAGGGTGAAGCTTTCTTT.

This clone was observed a few times. V is TRBV18 and J is TRBJ2-1, with TRBD1 identical over 10 bases. V lost 3 bases, J lost 12 bases, and 17 bases stayed unmatched. This CDR3 has 17 residues. CDR1 is KGHSH, CDR2 LQKENI, per germline. The DNA of the CDR3 is TGTGCCAGCTCACCTTTTCCGGGACAGGGGCCCTCCCAGGGGCAGTTCTTC. It specifies CASSPFPGQGPSQGQFF.

This clone was observed a single time. The chain joins TRBV12-5 to TRBJ1-1; TRBD1 might be the D (5 bases). Germline V gene sequence: CDR1 LGHNT, CDR2 FRNRAP. The CDR3 is 12 amino acids. V shed 3 bases and J shed 8 bases, with 10 bases lying between them. CDR3 loop: CASGFWDLEAFF. The CDR3 DNA is TGTGCTAGTGGTTTCTGGGACTTAGAAGCTTTCTTT.

The chain carries TRBV14 and TRBJ2-4; no clear D. V was clipped by 1 base and J by 6 bases, with 4 bases between them. The CDR3 covers 12 residues. Germline CDR1 is SGHDN and CDR2 is FVKESK. CDR3 sequence (DNA): TGTGCCAGCAGCCAAGCTCTAAACATTCAGTACTTC. Protein sequence: CASSQALNIQYF. Full variable domain (outside the CDR3, taken from reference TRBV14 and TRBJ2-4): EAGVTQFPSHSVIEKGQTVTLRCDPISGHDNLYWYRRVMGKEIKFLLHFVKESKQDESGMPNNRFLAERTGGTYSTLKVQPAELEDSGVYFCASSQALNIQYFGAGTRLSVL.

The rearrangement uses TRBV7-2 and TRBJ2-5, with D possibly matching TRBD2 (6 bases). CDR3 length: 14 amino acids. Trimming removed 5 bases from V and 6 bases from J, with 16 bases in between. Germline lookup yields CDR1 SGHTA and CDR2 FQGNSA. As DNA, the CDR3 is TGTGCCAGCAGCCGAGGAACCGGGGGTAAGACCCAGTACTTC. The encoded protein is CASSRGTGGKTQYF.

About this clone: This CDR3 is also generated by other DNA sequences in the sample. The chain employs TRBV5-1 and TRBJ2-3, with 8 bases identical to TRBD2. The V segment lost 7 bases and the J segment 3 bases; nucleotides outside the gene matches: 7. CDR3 length: 14 residues. Germline loops: CDR1 SGHRS, CDR2 YFSETQ. CDR3 residues: CASSRAGVTDTQYF. The CDR3 DNA sequence: TGCGCCAGCTCCCGAGCGGGAGTAACAGATACGCAGTATTTT.

The gene calls are TRBV5-1 and TRBJ1-6; 7 positions agree with TRBD1. Germline lookup yields CDR1 SGHRS and CDR2 YFSETQ. The CDR3 is 16 residues long. J was trimmed by 6 bases and V by 4 bases; bases with no gene match: 10. CDR3 sequence reads: CASSRNTGTANSPLHF. DNA of the CDR3: TGCGCCAGCAGCCGTAATACCGGGACAGCTAATTCACCCCTCCACTTT. Full variable domain (outside the CDR3, taken from reference TRBV5-1 and TRBJ1-6): KAGVTQTPRYLIKTRGQQVTLSCSPISGHRSVSWYQQTPGQGLQFLFEYFSETQRNKGNFPGRFSGRQFSNSRSEMNVSTLELGDSALYLCASSRNTGTANSPLHFGNGTRLTVT.

V is TRBV5-1 and J is TRBJ1-6; unclear D gene. Trimming removed 5 bases at V and 4 bases at J, with 4 bases between. Germline loops: CDR1 SGHRS, CDR2 YFSETQ. The CDR3 contains 12 residues. The CDR3 nucleotides read TGCGCCAGCAGAGAGTATAATTCACCCCTCCACTTT. It specifies CASREYNSPLHF.

A note on this clone: At the DNA level, this CDR3 is encoded by other sequences in the same sample as well. The rearrangement joins TRBV5-6 to TRBJ1-2, with D uncertain. The CDR3 loop spans 12 amino acids. V was shortened by 0 bases and J by 7 bases, with 7 bases between the two germline ends. Germline V gene lookup returns CDR1 SGHDT and CDR2 YYEEEE. The CDR3 DNA reads TGTGCCAGCAGCTTGGGCGGGGTTGGCTACACCTTC. Translated, it gives CASSLGGVGYTF.

The V call is TRBV27, the J call TRBJ1-1, with 9 bases aligning to TRBD1. Germline CDR1 MNHEY, CDR2 SMNVEV (reference sequence). Unmatched junction bases numbered 11, after V lost 3 bases and J lost 6 bases. This CDR3 is 16 amino acids long. The DNA for the CDR3 is TGTGCCAGCAGTTTTACCGCCGACAGGGGGGGGGCTGAAGCTTTCTTT. It yields the protein CASSFTADRGGAEAFF.

V gene TRBV11-3 combines with J gene TRBJ2-1; no definite D call. This CDR3 has 16 residues. The germline CDR1 and CDR2 sequences are SGHNT and YENEEA. Between the trimmed V and J ends, which lost 5 bases and 0 bases, there was a span of 14 bases. CDR3 region: CASSLRSDRSYNEQFF. CDR3 sequence (DNA): TGTGCCAGCAGCCTAAGATCGGACCGCTCCTACAATGAGCAGTTCTTC.

The CDR3 sequence: CASSAGADTGELFF. In DNA, the CDR3 is TGTGCCAGTAGTGCGGGGGCGGACACCGGGGAGCTGTTTTTT. V usage is TRBV19 and J usage is TRBJ2-2, with D tentatively TRBD2 (7 bases). This CDR3 is 14 amino acids long. CDR1 is LNHDA, CDR2 SQIVND, per germline (reference sequence). Trimming took off 5 bases at V and 3 bases at J, with 10 bases between the two ends.

In this sample, this clone turned up once. Given the absence of the conserved phenylalanine or tryptophan at the CDR3 end, a read error is likely. The limits of the CDR3 on the DNA are not certain, so only TCRdb's listed CDR3 is given. The chain is built from TRBV2 and TRBJ1-1. The CDR3 extends over 16 residues, inclusive of both ends. From germline, CDR1 is SNHLY and CDR2 FYNNEI. The CDR3 protein is CASSEGGSLGKVGIEV.

The sample holds a few counts of this clone. The genes are TRBV4-3 and TRBJ2-1; 8 bases match TRBD2. This CDR3 has 13 amino acids. V was pared by 5 bases and J by 15 bases, with 12 bases of the junction left unmatched. CDR1 and CDR2 (germline): LGHNA, YSLEER. CDR3 region: CASSTPPAGVVFF. The CDR3 nucleotides are TGCGCCAGCAGCACGCCCCCAGCGGGAGTTGTGTTCTTC.

This clone was detected a few times. The V and J genes are TRBV4-2 and TRBJ2-1; 9 positions agree with TRBD1. The CDR3 is 17 amino acids. Losses at the gene ends were 8 bases for V and 6 bases for J; bases not matched to a gene: 17. The germline gives CDR1 LGHNA, CDR2 YNFKEQ. The CDR3 spells CASAAAGGQGRFNEQFF. The CDR3 DNA is TGTGCCAGCGCTGCCGCCGGGGGACAGGGTAGGTTCAATGAGCAGTTCTTC.

The J gene is TRBJ2-1, the V gene TRBV28, with TRBD1 matching over 9 bases. The CDR3 has 16 amino acids. The germline V gene encodes CDR1 MDHEN and CDR2 SYDVKM. V lost 6 bases, J lost 6 bases, and 12 bases stayed unmatched. The chain's CDR3 is CASSVPGQGISNEQFF. The CDR3 DNA reads as TGTGCCAGCAGCGTTCCGGGACAGGGAATAAGCAATGAGCAGTTCTTC.